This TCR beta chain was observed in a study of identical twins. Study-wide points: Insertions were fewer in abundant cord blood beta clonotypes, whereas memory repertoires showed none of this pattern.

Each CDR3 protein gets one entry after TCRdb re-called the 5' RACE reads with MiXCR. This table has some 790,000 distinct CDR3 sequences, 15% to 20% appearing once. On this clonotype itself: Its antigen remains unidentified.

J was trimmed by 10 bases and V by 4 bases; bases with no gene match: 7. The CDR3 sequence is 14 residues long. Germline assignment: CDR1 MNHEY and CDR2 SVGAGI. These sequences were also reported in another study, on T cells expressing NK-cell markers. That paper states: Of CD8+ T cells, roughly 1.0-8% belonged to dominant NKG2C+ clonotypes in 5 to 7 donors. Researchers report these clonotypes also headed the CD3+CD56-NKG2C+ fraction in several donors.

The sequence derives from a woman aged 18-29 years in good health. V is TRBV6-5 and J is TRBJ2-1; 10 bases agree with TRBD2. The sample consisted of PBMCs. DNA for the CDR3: TGTGCCAGCAGTTTCGGGCTAGCGGGAGCCGAGCAGTTCTTC. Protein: CASSFGLAGAEQFF.